This TCR beta chain is from a study of CD8 T cells in Susac syndrome. This clonotype was observed once. Its matching antigen is unknown. Germline V lookup: CDR1 SEHNR, CDR2 FQNEAQ (reference sequence). This CDR3 has 15 amino acids. V was cut by 2 bases and J by 5 bases, with 13 bases left in between. Random hexamers were used to reverse transcribe the RNA input (0.5 to 1 ug). The CDR3 of TCR beta was amplified by immunoSEQ multiplex PCR across 54 Vbeta and 13 Jbeta. TCRdb reprocessed the immunoSEQ multiplex PCR reads via MiXCR and lists one record per CDR3 protein. Here the sample spans roughly 150,000 distinct CDR3 sequences, nearly 97% being singletons. TCR beta was sequenced from blood CD8+ and CD4+ T cells. Negative isolation yielded CD8+ and CD4+ T cells; FACS enriched TEMRA cells. Study findings and constraints: The authors acknowledged that the study's TCR sequencing and HLA analysis involved relatively few individuals.

Material: CD8+ T cells from PBMCs. This TCR derives from a human donor with multiple sclerosis. The rearrangement uses TRBV7-9 and TRBJ2-1, with D possibly matching TRBD1 (8 bases). The CDR3 reads CASSLSGTGNNEQFF. The CDR3 coding sequence is TGTGCCAGCAGCTTAAGCGGGACAGGCAACAATGAGCAGTTCTTC.